This record covers a single T cell receptor beta chain. This sample stems from a study of tumor and adjacent non-tumor tissue in lung cancer. The CDR3 has 15 residues. Germline V CDR1 and CDR2: KGHDR, SFDVKD. The germline V and J ends were trimmed by 7 bases and 1 base, with 13 bases remaining between them. Three rounds of nested PCR, following a modified ARM-PCR protocol, produced the TCRbeta library. From the multiplex PCR reads, TCRdb called clonotypes with MiXCR, one entry per CDR3 protein. Among over 110,000 distinct CDR3 sequences, 60% to 70% were seen once, and the ten largest hold 15% to 20%. RNA was extracted from bulk tissue without any cell sorting.

The V call is TRBV24-1, the J call TRBJ1-5; no clear D. The sequenced sample consisted of lung tumor tissue. This TCR was recovered from a man between 60 and 70 years old with small cell lung cancer. CDR3 in DNA: TGTGCCACCAGGGGAAAACGCAGCAGCAATCAGCCCCAGCATTTT. It codes for CATRGKRSSNQPQHF.